Below, 5 T cell receptor beta chains from the same sample are listed, as sequenced in a study of blood T cell repertoires in COVID-19. The assay was immunoSEQ multiplex PCR, and TCRdb's table has in-frame clones only and misses some. The table has 75,000 or so clones, approximately 80% seen once. Sequenced: peripheral blood. The receptors stem from a man aged 55 to 70 with active or convalescent COVID-19.

The chain combines TRBV4-1 with TRBJ1-2; 9 bases line up with TRBD1. J gave up 7 bases and V 6 bases, and 12 bases lay outside the gene matches. CDR1 MGHRA and CDR2 YSYEKL come from the germline V gene. The CDR3 has 15 amino acids. In DNA, the CDR3 is TGCGCCAGCAGGGATATTGGGACAGGGACGCTTGGCTACACCTTC. Residues: CASRDIGTGTLGYTF.

This chain connects TRBV18 to TRBJ1-4; the D gene is possibly TRBD1 (6 bases). CDR1 KGHSH and CDR2 LQKENI come from the germline V gene. The length of the CDR3 is 12 residues. V lost 6 bases and J 8 bases, leaving 10 bases between the germline ends. Here the CDR3 reads CASSPGEEKLFF. In DNA, the CDR3 is TGTGCCAGCTCCCCAGGGGAGGAAAAACTGTTTTTT.

This chain uses TRBV14 with TRBJ1-6, with a possible D match to TRBD1 (5 bases). V lost 4 bases and J 4 bases, leaving 20 bases between the germline ends. Germline CDR1 SGHDN, CDR2 FVKESK. The CDR3 runs to 18 residues. Written as DNA, the CDR3 is TGTGCCAGCAGCCCCTTGCCGGGGGTACTGGGGTATAATTCACCCCTCCACTTT. Translated, it gives CASSPLPGVLGYNSPLHF.

The V and J genes are TRBV4-3 and TRBJ2-1; D call uncertain. Trimming removed 5 bases from V and 6 bases from J, with 14 bases in between. The germline V gene encodes CDR1 LGHNA and CDR2 YSLEER. The length of the CDR3 is 14 residues. CDR3 amino acids: CASSNQHRGNEQFF. In DNA form, the CDR3 reads TGCGCCAGCAGCAACCAGCATAGAGGCAATGAGCAGTTCTTC.

The rearrangement links TRBV7-8 to TRBJ2-5, with 7 bases matching TRBD1. This CDR3 has 16 amino acids. Looked up from germline, CDR1 is SGHVS and CDR2 is FQNEAQ. Germline trimming cut 5 bases from V and 2 bases from J; bases unmatched to any gene: 11. The CDR3 spells CASSQSSGQRQETQYF. CDR3 DNA sequence: TGTGCCAGCAGCCAGTCATCGGGACAGAGACAAGAGACCCAGTACTTC.